Listed below are T cell receptor beta chains from one sample, sequenced in a study of neurological immune-mediated disorders. TCRdb independently ran MiXCR on the 5' RACE reads; one entry per CDR3 protein. The data show some 56,000 distinct CDR3 sequences, around 4% seen once. The sample taken for sequencing was PBMCs. These receptors originate from a man aged 55 to 70 with multiple sclerosis. Both conserved end residues are part of each CDR3. Fields, in order: CDR3 protein, CDR3 DNA, V gene, D gene, clone size, J gene. D genes are given only for firm matches. Clone size, where shown, is once, few, many, or a class for clones that have expanded.

CDR3aa: CSASEPRAGGNQPQHF
CDR3nt: TGCAGTGCTAGTGAGCCAAGGGCCGGGGGCAATCAGCCCCAGCATTTT
v_gene: TRBV20-1
d_gene: NA
abundance: many
j_gene: TRBJ1-5

CDR3aa: CASSELSAEQYF
CDR3nt: TGTGCCAGCAGTGAACTGAGCGCCGAGCAGTACTTC
v_gene: TRBV6-1
d_gene: NA
abundance: many
j_gene: TRBJ2-7

CDR3aa: CSARALTGGNEQFF
CDR3nt: TGCAGTGCTAGAGCGCTGACAGGGGGCAATGAGCAGTTCTTC
v_gene: TRBV20-1
d_gene: TRBD1
abundance: many
j_gene: TRBJ2-1

CDR3aa: CASSWDVTSTDTQYF
CDR3nt: TGCGCCAGCAGCTGGGACGTCACTAGCACAGATACGCAGTATTTT
v_gene: TRBV5-1
d_gene: NA
abundance: many
j_gene: TRBJ2-3

CDR3aa: CASSASGDNYGYTF
CDR3nt: TGTGCCAGCAGCGCATCAGGGGATAACTATGGCTACACCTTC
v_gene: TRBV7-3
d_gene: NA
abundance: many
j_gene: TRBJ1-2

CDR3aa: CASSVEAQRTGELFF
CDR3nt: TGTGCCAGCAGCGTAGAGGCCCAGCGGACCGGGGAGCTGTTTTTT
v_gene: TRBV9
d_gene: NA
abundance: NA
j_gene: TRBJ2-2

CDR3aa: CASSLGVAGAYEQYF
CDR3nt: TGCGCCAGCAGCTTGGGTGTAGCGGGAGCCTACGAGCAGTACTTC
v_gene: TRBV5-1
d_gene: TRBD2
abundance: many
j_gene: TRBJ2-7

CDR3aa: CSVSGTAF
CDR3nt: TGCAGCGTCTCCGGGACCGCTTTC
v_gene: TRBV29-1
d_gene: NA
abundance: few
j_gene: TRBJ1-2

CDR3aa: CASRVQETQYF
CDR3nt: TGTGCCAGCAGGGTTCAAGAGACCCAGTACTTC
v_gene: TRBV12-3/TRBV12-4
d_gene: NA
abundance: many
j_gene: TRBJ2-5

CDR3aa: CASRGRIMNTEAFF
CDR3nt: TGTGCCAGCAGAGGCAGGATTATGAACACTGAAGCTTTCTTT
v_gene: TRBV5-5
d_gene: NA
abundance: many
j_gene: TRBJ1-1

CDR3aa: CSARDPPSTDTQYF
CDR3nt: TGCAGTGCTAGAGATCCACCTAGCACAGATACGCAGTATTTT
v_gene: TRBV20-1
d_gene: NA
abundance: many
j_gene: TRBJ2-3

CDR3aa: CAISDGYPNTGELFF
CDR3nt: TGTGCCATCAGTGACGGGTACCCGAACACCGGGGAGCTGTTTTTT
v_gene: TRBV10-3
d_gene: NA
abundance: many
j_gene: TRBJ2-2

CDR3aa: CASSEVEGLFF
CDR3nt: TGCGCCAGCAGTGAGGTGGAGGGTTTGTTTTTT
v_gene: TRBV10-2
d_gene: NA
abundance: many
j_gene: TRBJ2-2

CDR3aa: CSVEAVEYGYTF
CDR3nt: TGCAGCGTTGAAGCAGTGGAGTATGGCTACACCTTC
v_gene: TRBV29-1
d_gene: NA
abundance: many
j_gene: TRBJ1-2

CDR3aa: CASSSNLGQGAPRWSTDTQYF
CDR3nt: TGTGCCAGCAGCTCAAACCTGGGACAGGGGGCGCCAAGGTGGTCCACAGATACGCAGTATTTT
v_gene: TRBV7-9
d_gene: TRBD1
abundance: many
j_gene: TRBJ2-3

CDR3aa: CASRRTLNTEAFF
CDR3nt: TGCGCCAGCAGACGGACACTGAACACTGAAGCTTTCTTT
v_gene: TRBV5-1
d_gene: NA
abundance: many
j_gene: TRBJ1-1

CDR3aa: CASAVSYEQYF
CDR3nt: TGTGCCAGCGCGGTCTCCTACGAGCAGTACTTC
v_gene: TRBV6-2/TRBV6-3
d_gene: NA
abundance: many
j_gene: TRBJ2-7

CDR3aa: CASSLGIPYEQYF
CDR3nt: TGTGCCAGCAGCTTAGGCATTCCCTACGAGCAGTACTTC
v_gene: TRBV11-2
d_gene: NA
abundance: NA
j_gene: TRBJ2-7

CDR3aa: CATQDRAESNEQFF
CDR3nt: TGTGCCACCCAGGACAGGGCGGAAAGCAATGAGCAGTTCTTC
v_gene: TRBV19
d_gene: TRBD1
abundance: many
j_gene: TRBJ2-1

CDR3aa: CASSVSGTGGHKQYF
CDR3nt: TGTGCCAGCAGCGTATCCGGGACAGGGGGCCACAAGCAGTACTTC
v_gene: TRBV7-3
d_gene: TRBD1
abundance: many
j_gene: TRBJ2-7

CDR3aa: CSARVGSGALEETQYF
CDR3nt: TGCAGTGCTAGGGTAGGCTCGGGAGCTCTCGAAGAGACCCAGTACTTC
v_gene: TRBV20-1
d_gene: NA
abundance: many
j_gene: TRBJ2-5

CDR3aa: CASSRRLAIIRETQYF
CDR3nt: TGCGCCAGCAGTCGAAGACTAGCGATTATTCGGGAGACCCAGTACTTC
v_gene: TRBV10-2
d_gene: TRBD2
abundance: NA
j_gene: TRBJ2-5

CDR3aa: CSAGTGGTGELFF
CDR3nt: TGCAGCGCTGGGACAGGGGGAACCGGGGAGCTGTTTTTT
v_gene: TRBV29-1
d_gene: TRBD1
abundance: many
j_gene: TRBJ2-2

CDR3aa: CASSYSNQGWTEAFF
CDR3nt: TGTGCCAGCAGTTACTCGAACCAGGGCTGGACTGAAGCTTTCTTT
v_gene: TRBV6-6
d_gene: NA
abundance: many
j_gene: TRBJ1-1

CDR3aa: CASSPGGAGTETQYF
CDR3nt: TGCGCCAGCAGCCCGGGAGGAGCGGGAACAGAGACCCAGTACTTC
v_gene: TRBV5-1
d_gene: TRBD2
abundance: many
j_gene: TRBJ2-5

CDR3aa: CASSFSGNSNQPQHF
CDR3nt: TGTGCCAGCAGCTTTTCCGGTAACAGCAATCAGCCCCAGCATTTT
v_gene: TRBV7-2
d_gene: NA
abundance: many
j_gene: TRBJ1-5

CDR3aa: CASSVAGNTEAFF
CDR3nt: TGTGCCAGCAGCGTAGCAGGGAACACTGAAGCTTTCTTT
v_gene: TRBV9
d_gene: NA
abundance: many
j_gene: TRBJ1-1

CDR3aa: CASSLVGYEQFF
CDR3nt: TGTGCCAGCAGTTTGGTGGGGTATGAGCAGTTCTTC
v_gene: TRBV12-3/TRBV12-4
d_gene: NA
abundance: many
j_gene: TRBJ2-1

CDR3aa: CASSSAGRTDTQYF
CDR3nt: TGTGCCAGCAGCTCGGCGGGGCGCACAGATACGCAGTATTTT
v_gene: TRBV7-6
d_gene: NA
abundance: many
j_gene: TRBJ2-3

CDR3aa: CSAMGAKLGNEQFF
CDR3nt: TGCAGTGCTATGGGCGCCAAATTGGGCAATGAGCAGTTCTTC
v_gene: TRBV20-1
d_gene: NA
abundance: NA
j_gene: TRBJ2-1

CDR3aa: CASRRTGIRGYTF
CDR3nt: TGTGCCAGCAGGAGGACGGGTATTAGGGGCTACACCTTC
v_gene: TRBV12-3/TRBV12-4
d_gene: NA
abundance: many
j_gene: TRBJ1-2

CDR3aa: CVSSQDSAADTQYF
CDR3nt: TGTGTCAGCAGCCAAGATTCGGCCGCAGATACGCAGTATTTT
v_gene: TRBV3-1
d_gene: NA
abundance: NA
j_gene: TRBJ2-3

CDR3aa: CSAWGTSGIGSQETQYF
CDR3nt: TGCAGTGCTTGGGGGACTAGCGGGATAGGGTCCCAAGAGACCCAGTACTTC
v_gene: TRBV20-1
d_gene: TRBD2
abundance: many
j_gene: TRBJ2-5

CDR3aa: CSARGRSFSYGYTF
CDR3nt: TGCAGTGCAAGGGGGAGAAGCTTCAGCTATGGCTACACCTTC
v_gene: TRBV20-1
d_gene: NA
abundance: NA
j_gene: TRBJ1-2

CDR3aa: CASSYRTGTGYGYTF
CDR3nt: TGCGCCAGCAGCTACCGTACAGGGACGGGCTATGGCTACACCTTC
v_gene: TRBV5-1
d_gene: NA
abundance: many
j_gene: TRBJ1-2

CDR3aa: CASSWTSGSSSGELFF
CDR3nt: TGTGCCAGCAGTTGGACTAGCGGGAGTTCGTCCGGGGAGCTGTTTTTT
v_gene: TRBV5-5
d_gene: TRBD2
abundance: many
j_gene: TRBJ2-2

CDR3aa: CASSLPLTRGTDTQYF
CDR3nt: TGTGCCAGCAGCTTACCCCTTACTCGCGGCACAGATACGCAGTATTTT
v_gene: TRBV5-5
d_gene: NA
abundance: many
j_gene: TRBJ2-3

CDR3aa: CATSRVGNTEAFF
CDR3nt: TGTGCCACCAGCAGGGTCGGAAACACTGAAGCTTTCTTT
v_gene: TRBV15
d_gene: NA
abundance: many
j_gene: TRBJ1-1

CDR3aa: CSAREATGVSNQPQHF
CDR3nt: TGCAGTGCTAGGGAAGCAACTGGGGTTAGCAATCAGCCCCAGCATTTT
v_gene: TRBV20-1
d_gene: NA
abundance: few
j_gene: TRBJ1-5

CDR3aa: CASTPGGGQGAYEQYF
CDR3nt: TGTGCCAGCACCCCAGGGGGGGGACAGGGCGCCTACGAGCAGTACTTC
v_gene: TRBV6-2/TRBV6-3
d_gene: TRBD1
abundance: many
j_gene: TRBJ2-7

CDR3aa: CASSRRGSTYEQYF
CDR3nt: TGTGCCAGCAGTAGACGGGGCTCAACCTACGAGCAGTACTTC
v_gene: TRBV25-1
d_gene: NA
abundance: many
j_gene: TRBJ2-7

CDR3aa: CASVSGSTDTQYF
CDR3nt: TGTGCCAGCGTCAGTGGAAGCACAGATACGCAGTATTTT
v_gene: TRBV2
d_gene: NA
abundance: many
j_gene: TRBJ2-3

CDR3aa: CASSEAPGGRNYEQYF
CDR3nt: TGTGCCAGCAGTGAAGCCCCGGGGGGTCGAAACTACGAGCAGTACTTC
v_gene: TRBV2
d_gene: TRBD2
abundance: NA
j_gene: TRBJ2-7

CDR3aa: CASGGGETQYF
CDR3nt: TGTGCCAGCGGCGGAGGCGAGACCCAGTACTTC
v_gene: TRBV7-9
d_gene: NA
abundance: many
j_gene: TRBJ2-5

CDR3aa: CASSSPGAGKQFF
CDR3nt: TGTGCCAGCAGCTCTCCCGGGGCCGGCAAGCAGTTCTTC
v_gene: TRBV5-6
d_gene: NA
abundance: many
j_gene: TRBJ2-1

CDR3aa: CATSDLPPNTGELFF
CDR3nt: TGTGCCACCAGTGATCTACCTCCCAACACCGGGGAGCTGTTTTTT
v_gene: TRBV24-1
d_gene: NA
abundance: many
j_gene: TRBJ2-2

CDR3aa: CASSSRTSGSRYEQYF
CDR3nt: TGTGCCAGCAGCTCGCGGACTAGCGGGAGTCGGTACGAGCAGTACTTC
v_gene: TRBV11-3
d_gene: TRBD2
abundance: few
j_gene: TRBJ2-7

CDR3aa: CSARGTSGRMYNEQFF
CDR3nt: TGCAGTGCTAGAGGAACTAGCGGGAGGATGTACAATGAGCAGTTCTTC
v_gene: TRBV20-1
d_gene: TRBD2
abundance: many
j_gene: TRBJ2-1

CDR3aa: CASSLENEKLFF
CDR3nt: TGCGCCAGCAGCTTAGAGAATGAAAAACTGTTTTTT
v_gene: TRBV5-1
d_gene: NA
abundance: many
j_gene: TRBJ1-4

CDR3aa: CASSADRGTEAFF
CDR3nt: TGTGCCAGCAGTGCCGACAGGGGCACTGAAGCTTTCTTT
v_gene: TRBV6-5
d_gene: TRBD1
abundance: many
j_gene: TRBJ1-1

CDR3aa: CASSLNGPAGDEQFF
CDR3nt: TGCGCCAGCAGCTTGAATGGCCCAGCGGGGGATGAGCAGTTCTTC
v_gene: TRBV5-1
d_gene: TRBD2
abundance: many
j_gene: TRBJ2-1

CDR3aa: CASRIGYGNSQPQHF
CDR3nt: TGCGCCAGCAGAATTGGGTACGGAAATTCTCAGCCCCAGCATTTT
v_gene: TRBV5-1
d_gene: NA
abundance: many
j_gene: TRBJ1-5

CDR3aa: CASSWGFSEQYF
CDR3nt: TGCGCCAGCAGCTGGGGATTTAGCGAGCAGTACTTC
v_gene: TRBV5-1
d_gene: NA
abundance: many
j_gene: TRBJ2-7